The clone carrying this T cell receptor (beta chain) was detected a few times. Treatment here: oral pan-JAK inhibitor, 5-10 mg twice daily. In germline, CDR1 is SGHAT, CDR2 FQNNGV. The CDR3 contains 14 residues. V was trimmed by 10 bases and J by 2 bases, leaving 14 bases between them. After isolation, RNA underwent reverse transcription to generate cDNA as the sequencing template. The repertoire was sequenced with immunoSEQ multiplex PCR; TCRdb's copy has only in-frame clones and lacks some. The sample consists of some 88,000 clones, 44% of them appearing once. The sample originates from a study of CD8+ T cells in alopecia areata.

V usage is TRBV11-2 and J usage is TRBJ2-2; no definite D call. The receptor was isolated from a human donor with alopecia areata. The material was CD8+ T cells sorted from blood, obtained at week 24, from a patient treated with tofacitinib. The CDR3 loop reads CAISRTLNTGELFF. The CDR3 DNA reads TGTGCCATCTCCAGGACCCTAAACACCGGGGAGCTGTTTTTT.